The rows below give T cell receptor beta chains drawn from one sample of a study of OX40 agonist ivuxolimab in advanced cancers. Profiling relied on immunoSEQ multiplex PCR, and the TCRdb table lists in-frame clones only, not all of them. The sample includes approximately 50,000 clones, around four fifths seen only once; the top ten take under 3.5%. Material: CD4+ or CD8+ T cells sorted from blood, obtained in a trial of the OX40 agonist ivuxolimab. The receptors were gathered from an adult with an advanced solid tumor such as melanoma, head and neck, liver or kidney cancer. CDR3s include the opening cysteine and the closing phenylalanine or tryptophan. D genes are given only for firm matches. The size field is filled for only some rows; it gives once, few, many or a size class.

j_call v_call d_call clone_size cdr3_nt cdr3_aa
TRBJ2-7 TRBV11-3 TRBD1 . TGTGCCAGCAGCACAGGGACAGGGGGCCACGAGCAGTACTTC CASSTGTGGHEQYF
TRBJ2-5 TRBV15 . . TGTGCCACCAGCAGAGATGGGAGGGGGCGGGAGACCCAGTACTTC CATSRDGRGRETQYF
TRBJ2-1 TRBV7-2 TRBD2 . TGTGCCAGCAGCTTACTAACTAGCGGGGGGGCCCTTGAGCAGTTCTTC CASSLLTSGGALEQFF
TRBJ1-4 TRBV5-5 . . TGTGCCAGCAGCTCCCATGATCGGGGCAGGGAATGGGATGAAAAACTGTTTTTT CASSSHDRGREWDEKLFF
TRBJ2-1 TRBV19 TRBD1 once TGTGCCAGTAGTATTCACAGGGGGAGCTCCTACAATGAGCAGTTCTTC CASSIHRGSSYNEQFF
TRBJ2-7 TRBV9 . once TGTGCCAGCAGCGAAACTCCGGGGACCTACGAGCAGTACTTC CASSETPGTYEQYF
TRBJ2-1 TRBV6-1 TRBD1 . TGTGCCAGCAGTGCTCCCCGGGACAGGGGAAGCTCCTACAATGAGCAGTTCTTC CASSAPRDRGSSYNEQFF
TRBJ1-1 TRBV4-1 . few TGCGCCAGCAGCCAACAAGAGGGTTCTGAAGCTTTCTTT CASSQQEGSEAFF
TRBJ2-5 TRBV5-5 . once TGTGCCAGCAGCTTGGGAACAGGGTTAGAAGAGACCCAGTACTTC CASSLGTGLEETQYF
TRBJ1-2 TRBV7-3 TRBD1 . TGTGCCAGCAGCTTAGTAGGGGGACAGGGTAACTATGGCTACACCTTC CASSLVGGQGNYGYTF
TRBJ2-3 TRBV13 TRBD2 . TGTGCCAGCAGCTCCCACCCCGGACTAGCGGGAAGCACAGATACGCAGTATTTT CASSSHPGLAGSTDTQYF
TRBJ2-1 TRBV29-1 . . TGCAGCGTCTCGACAGATATTGAGCAGTTCTTC CSVSTDIEQFF
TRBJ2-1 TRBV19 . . TGTGCCAGTTTGGAATACAATGAGCAGTTCTTC CASLEYNEQFF
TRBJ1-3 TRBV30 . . TGTGCCTGGAGTGTAAAGGGCGGAGGAAACACCATATATTTT CAWSVKGGGNTIYF
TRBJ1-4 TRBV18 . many TGTGCCAGCTCACCAGGGAGGGGAGATGAAAAACTGTTTTTT CASSPGRGDEKLFF
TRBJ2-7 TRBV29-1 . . TGCAGCGTTGAAATGTCAGGTCGGGCCTACGAGCAGTACTTC CSVEMSGRAYEQYF
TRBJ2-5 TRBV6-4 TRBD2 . TGTGCCAGCAGTGACCTGGGACTAGCGGGAGCTCGAACCCAGTACTTC CASSDLGLAGARTQYF
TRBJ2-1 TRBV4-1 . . TGCGCCAGCAGCCAAGGGGGATACACCCTTTACAATGAGCAGTTCTTC CASSQGGYTLYNEQFF
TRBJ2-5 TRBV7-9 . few TGTGCCAGCAGCTTAGAGTCGGAGACCCAGTACTTC CASSLESETQYF
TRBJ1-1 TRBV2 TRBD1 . TGTGCCAGCAGCGCATTAAGGGTGCAGGGGGGGACTTTCTTT CASSALRVQGGTFF
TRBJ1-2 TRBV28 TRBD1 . TGTGCCAGCAGAACAGGGGGCGACTATGGCTACACCTTC CASRTGGDYGYTF
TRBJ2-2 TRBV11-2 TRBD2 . TGTGCCAGCAAAAAGCCCGTTTGGACTAGCGGGTCGAACACCGGGGAGCTGTTTTTT CASKKPVWTSGSNTGELFF
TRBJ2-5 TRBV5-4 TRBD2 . TGTGCCAGCAGCTTGGGAGAGACTAGCGGGAGCCAAGAGACCCAGTACTTC CASSLGETSGSQETQYF
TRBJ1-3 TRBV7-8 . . TGTGCCAGCAGCTTGGGGTCTGGAAACACCATATATTTT CASSLGSGNTIYF
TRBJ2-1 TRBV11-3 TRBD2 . TGTGCCAGCAGCCAGGTAGCGGGAGCCTACAATGAGCAGTTCTTC CASSQVAGAYNEQFF
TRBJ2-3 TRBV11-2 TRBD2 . TGTGCCAGCAGCCAACGTAGGCGGGGGAGCACAGATACGCAGTATTTT CASSQRRRGSTDTQYF
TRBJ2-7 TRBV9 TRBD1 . TGTGCCAGCAGCGTGTCCGCGGGACAGGCGAGTTCGGAGCAGTACTTC CASSVSAGQASSEQYF
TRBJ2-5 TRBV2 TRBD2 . TGTGCCAGCAGAGTAGCGGGAGGGCGGGAGACCCAGTACTTC CASRVAGGRETQYF
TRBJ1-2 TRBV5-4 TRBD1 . TGTGCCAGCAGCTTGGACAGGGGGACTACCTATGGCTACACCTTC CASSLDRGTTYGYTF
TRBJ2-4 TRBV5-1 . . TGCGCCAGCAGCCCTAAGGGCGGATTAGCCAAAAACATTCAGTACTTC CASSPKGGLAKNIQYF
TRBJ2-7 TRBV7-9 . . TGTGCCAGCAACGAACCCCCAGGCGTCGACGAGCAGTACTTC CASNEPPGVDEQYF
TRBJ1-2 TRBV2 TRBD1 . TGTGCCAGCAGTGAAGCGCAGGGGGCTGGCTATGGCTACACCTTC CASSEAQGAGYGYTF
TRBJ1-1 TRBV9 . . TGTGCCAGCAGCAAAGACAGAGACACTGAAGCTTTCTTT CASSKDRDTEAFF
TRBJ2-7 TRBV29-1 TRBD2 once TGCAGCGTTGAAGACCCGGGACTAGCGGGGACCTACGAGCAGTACTTC CSVEDPGLAGTYEQYF
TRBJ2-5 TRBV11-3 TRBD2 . TGTGCCAGCAGCCCCGGGACTAGTGGGGGGACCCAGTACTTC CASSPGTSGGTQYF
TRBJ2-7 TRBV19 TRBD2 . TGTGCCAGCCGCCCGGGAGGTCTCCCAGGCGAGCAGTACTTC CASRPGGLPGEQYF
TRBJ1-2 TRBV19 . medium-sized TGTGCCAGTAGTATCAAGATTAACTATGGCTACACCTTC CASSIKINYGYTF
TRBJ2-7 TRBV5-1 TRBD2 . TGCGCCAGCAGCTTGAGCGGGACCTACGAGCAGTACTTC CASSLSGTYEQYF
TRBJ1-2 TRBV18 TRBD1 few TGTGCCAGCTCACGACAGGGGACAGATAACTATGGCTACACCTTC CASSRQGTDNYGYTF
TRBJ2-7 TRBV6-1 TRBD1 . TGTGCCAGCAGTACGGACAGGGGGAACTTC CASSTDRGNF
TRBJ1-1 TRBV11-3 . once TGTGCCAGCAGCCCTCCGGGACCCGTGAACACTGAAGCTTTCTTT CASSPPGPVNTEAFF
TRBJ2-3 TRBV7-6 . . TGTGCCAGCAGCTTATTAGCACGCACAGATACGCAGTATTTT CASSLLARTDTQYF
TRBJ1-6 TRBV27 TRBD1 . TGTGCCAGCAGTTTGGGGACAGGGGGGATTGCTCCCCTCCACTTT CASSLGTGGIAPLHF